These T cell receptor beta chains were read from a single sample in a study of OX40 agonist ivuxolimab in advanced cancers. Sequenced by immunoSEQ multiplex PCR; TCRdb stores in-frame clones only, minus some. The sample includes 45,000 to 65,000 clones, about 81% seen only once; the top ten take 0.6% to 0.8%. Sample: CD4+ or CD8+ T cells sorted from blood, taken in a trial of the OX40 agonist ivuxolimab. These receptors were obtained from an adult with an advanced solid tumor such as melanoma, head and neck, liver or kidney cancer. CDR3s include the opening cysteine and the closing phenylalanine or tryptophan. A D gene is named only where the DNA matches it firmly. Size is omitted from some rows. Given values are once, few, many or a class for expanded clones.

>TRBV28|TRBJ1-1|11|.|.
CASRGRPEVFF
TGTGCCAGCAGGGGGCGACCTGAAGTTTTCTTT
>TRBV19|TRBJ2-7|13|few|.
CASSTGSSYEQYF
TGTGCCAGTAGTACAGGGAGCTCCTACGAGCAGTACTTC
>TRBV14|TRBJ1-2|14|.|.
CASSPPGQTYGYTF
TGTGCCAGCAGCCCGCCGGGACAAACATATGGCTACACCTTC
>TRBV5-4|TRBJ1-2|14|.|.
CASSPRGGALGYTF
TGTGCCAGCAGCCCGCGGGGGGGGGCGCTTGGCTACACCTTC
>TRBV6-1|TRBJ1-5|14|.|.
CASSLNGGTQPQHF
TGTGCCAGCAGCCTAAATGGGGGGACGCAGCCCCAGCATTTT
>TRBV19|TRBJ1-2|15|.|TRBD1
CASSIPILGGDGYTF
TGTGCCAGTAGTATCCCCATACTAGGGGGCGATGGCTACACCTTC
>TRBV6-5|TRBJ2-7|14|.|TRBD1
CASSYDQGEYEQYF
TGTGCCAGCAGTTACGACCAGGGGGAGTACGAGCAGTACTTC
>TRBV29-1|TRBJ2-5|14|.|.
CSVETGPWGETQYF
TGCAGCGTTGAAACTGGACCGTGGGGAGAGACCCAGTACTTC
>TRBV5-4|TRBJ2-7|12|.|.
CASSLDGYEQYF
TGTGCCAGCAGCTTGGACGGTTACGAGCAGTACTTC
>TRBV21-1|TRBJ2-7|9|.|.
CASTCEQYF
TGTGCCAGCACCTGCGAGCAGTACTTC
>TRBV5-4|TRBJ1-4|14|.|TRBD1
CASSFDRGGEKLFF
TGTGCCAGCAGCTTTGACAGGGGTGGGGAAAAACTGTTTTTT
>TRBV6-5|TRBJ1-4|14|.|TRBD1
CASSPNRGDEKLFF
TGTGCCAGCAGTCCGAACAGGGGCGATGAAAAACTGTTTTTT
>TRBV5-1|TRBJ1-1|15|.|.
CASSLELGAGTEAFF
TGCGCCAGCAGCTTGGAGCTAGGGGCGGGCACTGAAGCTTTCTTT
>TRBV18|TRBJ2-7|15|.|TRBD1
CASSPMGTGAYEQYF
TGTGCCAGCTCACCAATGGGGACAGGAGCCTACGAGCAGTACTTC
>TRBV7-9|TRBJ1-2|17|.|.
CASSPAWLRRQDYGYTF
TGTGCCAGCAGCCCTGCTTGGCTGCGGAGACAGGACTATGGCTACACCTTC
>TRBV5-1|TRBJ1-2|15|.|TRBD1
CASSYTGQGRYGYTF
TGCGCCAGCAGCTATACAGGACAGGGGCGCTATGGCTACACCTTC
>TRBV19|TRBJ1-5|15|.|.
CASRIGGRGNQPQHF
TGTGCCAGTAGAATCGGGGGGCGAGGCAATCAGCCCCAGCATTTT
>TRBV4-1|TRBJ1-5|16|.|TRBD1
CASSQGPGQHNQPQHF
TGCGCCAGCAGCCAAGGTCCGGGACAGCACAATCAGCCCCAGCATTTT
>TRBV6-6|TRBJ2-3|16|.|.
CASSSPADPSTDTQYF
TGTGCCAGCAGTTCCCCAGCAGATCCTAGCACAGATACGCAGTATTTT
>TRBV5-4|TRBJ1-2|13|.|.
CASSSRQEYGYTF
TGTGCCAGCAGCTCTCGACAGGAGTATGGCTACACCTTC
>TRBV5-1|TRBJ2-3|17|.|.
CASSLGQVFPSTDTQYF
TGCGCCAGCAGCTTGGGACAGGTTTTTCCCAGCACAGATACGCAGTATTTT
>TRBV4-1|TRBJ2-1|16|few|.
CASSQDRGSSYNEQFF
TGCGCCAGCAGCCAAGATAGGGGGAGCTCCTACAATGAGCAGTTCTTC
>TRBV7-3|TRBJ2-7|13|.|.
CASSSDGTYEQYF
TGTGCCAGCAGCTCGGACGGTACCTACGAGCAGTACTTC
>TRBV28|TRBJ1-3|15|.|.
CASSLSMGSGNTIYF
TGTGCCAGCAGTTTATCCATGGGATCTGGAAACACCATATATTTT
>TRBV5-6|TRBJ1-6|16|.|TRBD1
CASSLLQGAGNSPLHF
TGTGCCAGCAGCTTGTTACAGGGGGCTGGTAATTCACCCCTCCACTTT
>TRBV10-1|TRBJ2-2|17|once|TRBD1
CASSESGWTGVTGELFF
TGCGCCAGCAGTGAGTCGGGTTGGACAGGTGTCACCGGGGAGCTGTTTTTT
>TRBV7-6|TRBJ1-4|15|.|.
CASSFGGWANEKLFF
TGTGCCAGCAGCTTCGGGGGTTGGGCTAATGAAAAACTGTTTTTT
>TRBV6-6|TRBJ2-7|14|.|.
CASSYNAGAYEQYF
TGTGCCAGCAGTTACAATGCCGGCGCCTACGAGCAGTACTTC
>TRBV2|TRBJ1-2|14|.|TRBD1
CASKPDRVNYGYTF
TGTGCCAGCAAGCCCGACAGGGTAAACTATGGCTACACCTTC
>TRBV29-1|TRBJ2-7|13|.|TRBD1
CSARQGNAYEQYF
TGCAGCGCCAGACAGGGGAATGCCTACGAGCAGTACTTC
>TRBV6-1|TRBJ2-6|13|.|.
CASKPPGANVLTF
TGTGCCAGCAAGCCCCCTGGGGCCAACGTCCTGACTTTC
>TRBV7-6|TRBJ1-3|14|.|.
CASSLGGTSGTIYF
TGTGCCAGCAGCCTAGGGGGGACCTCGGGCACCATATATTTT
>TRBV5-5|TRBJ2-5|13|.|TRBD1
CASADRARETQYF
TGTGCCAGCGCCGACAGGGCGAGGGAGACCCAGTACTTC
>TRBV5-6|TRBJ2-3|15|.|.
CASSTGTRGADTQYF
TGTGCCAGCAGCACCGGGACCCGGGGAGCAGATACGCAGTATTTT
>TRBV6-5|TRBJ1-5|16|.|.
CASSSVSGATNQPQHF
TGTGCCAGCAGTTCCGTCTCAGGGGCGACCAATCAGCCCCAGCATTTT
>TRBV15|TRBJ2-2|13|.|.
CATSRDPAGELFF
TGTGCCACCAGCAGAGACCCCGCCGGGGAGCTGTTTTTT
>TRBV19|TRBJ2-1|13|.|TRBD2
CASSITSGGALFF
TGTGCCAGTAGTATAACTAGCGGGGGGGCCTTGTTCTTC
>TRBV11-3|TRBJ1-2|15|.|TRBD1
CASSKTGQTNYGYTF
TGTGCCAGCAGCAAAACGGGACAGACTAACTATGGCTACACCTTC
>TRBV9|TRBJ2-2|16|.|.
CASSVGSASVGGELFF
TGTGCCAGCAGCGTAGGGTCGGCTAGCGTTGGCGGGGAGCTGTTTTTT
>TRBV10-3|TRBJ1-1|15|.|.
CAISESEGRNTEAFF
TGTGCCATCAGTGAGTCGGAAGGGAGGAACACTGAAGCTTTCTTT
>TRBV5-1|TRBJ1-5|15|medium-sized|.
CASSLGGDSNQPQHF
TGCGCCAGCAGCTTAGGGGGTGATAGCAATCAGCCCCAGCATTTT
>TRBV6-5|TRBJ1-1|13|.|.
CASTGSLNTEAFF
TGTGCCAGCACCGGCAGCCTGAACACTGAAGCTTTCTTT
>TRBV10-3|TRBJ2-7|11|.|.
CAISDPYEQYF
TGTGCCATCAGCGACCCCTACGAGCAGTACTTC
>TRBV5-1|TRBJ2-3|15|.|.
CASSTRPGLPDTQYF
TGCGCCAGCAGCACCCGCCCAGGGTTGCCAGATACGCAGTATTTT
>TRBV6-5|TRBJ2-5|14|.|.
CASSEVRGLGTQYF
TGTGCCAGCAGTGAAGTTAGAGGTCTCGGGACCCAGTACTTC
>TRBV4-1|TRBJ1-2|13|.|TRBD1
CASRMTGTDGYTF
TGCGCCAGCAGAATGACAGGGACCGATGGCTACACCTTC
>TRBV19|TRBJ1-1|14|.|.
CASSTLGRATEAFF
TGTGCCAGTAGTACCCTAGGGAGGGCCACTGAAGCTTTCTTT
>TRBV9|TRBJ1-2|14|medium-sized|.
CASSVGQGSNGYTF
TGTGCCAGCAGCGTTGGGCAGGGGAGTAATGGCTACACCTTC
>TRBV6-6|TRBJ2-7|13|.|.
CASTQGFTYEQYF
TGTGCCAGCACCCAGGGATTCACCTACGAGCAGTACTTC
>TRBV14|TRBJ2-5|15|once|TRBD1
CASSPWTGVQETQYF
TGTGCCAGCAGCCCCTGGACAGGGGTACAAGAGACCCAGTACTTC
>TRBV6-5|TRBJ2-7|14|.|.
CASSYTGAPYEQYF
TGTGCCAGCAGTTACACAGGAGCACCCTACGAGCAGTACTTC
>TRBV15|TRBJ1-5|15|.|.
CATSRDQQNYQPQHF
TGTGCCACCAGCAGAGATCAACAGAATTATCAGCCCCAGCATTTT
>TRBV5-1|TRBJ2-7|17|.|TRBD2
CASSLAVLTSGTYEQYF
TGCGCCAGCAGCTTGGCCGTCCTTACTAGCGGAACCTACGAGCAGTACTTC
>TRBV27|TRBJ1-2|14|.|.
CASSLKGRDYGYTF
TGTGCCAGCAGTTTAAAGGGAAGGGACTATGGCTACACCTTC